The 5 T cell receptor beta chains below come from one sample, sequenced in a study of blood T cell repertoires in COVID-19. Sequenced by immunoSEQ multiplex PCR; TCRdb stores in-frame clones only, minus some. Counted here are 80,000 to 100,000 clones, around 81% occurring once; the ten biggest clones make up about 8.7%. Sequenced: peripheral blood. The receptor source for this set is a man aged 45-65 years who had recovered from COVID-19.

The V call is TRBV2, the J call TRBJ1-1; D remains ambiguous. This CDR3 region has 12 residues. The V gene lost 7 bases and the J gene lost 4 bases, with 10 bases spanning the gap. Germline assignment: CDR1 SNHLY and CDR2 FYNNEI. This CDR3 is CASTGRVTEAFF. CDR3 bases: TGTGCCAGCACGGGTCGGGTCACTGAAGCTTTCTTT.

The gene calls are TRBV9 and TRBJ2-2; TRBD2 is a possible D gene (5 bases). The CDR3 runs 19 residues. Deletions cut 0 bases from V and 5 bases from J, with 23 bases between. CDR1 and CDR2 from the germline V gene are SGDLS and YYNGEE. The CDR3 reads CASSVASLSGSSGTGELFF. In DNA form, the CDR3 reads TGTGCCAGCAGCGTAGCTAGTTTATCGGGAAGTTCGGGAACCGGGGAGCTGTTTTTT.

The V call is TRBV12-3 or TRBV12-4, the J call TRBJ2-2; D unresolved. With 3 bases removed from V and 6 bases from J, the gap between germline ends came to 8 bases. CDR3 size: 13 residues. The CDR3 spells CASSFESPGELFF. The DNA for the CDR3 is TGTGCCAGCAGTTTTGAGTCTCCCGGGGAGCTGTTTTTT.

This clone was seen a handful of times. The chain links TRBV2 to TRBJ2-7, with unresolved D. Germline V CDR1 and CDR2: SNHLY, FYNNEI. This CDR3 contains 15 residues. V was pared by 3 bases and J by 4 bases, with 16 bases between. The CDR3 loop reads CASSESRAKNYEQYF. The CDR3 bases are TGTGCCAGCAGTGAGTCCCGAGCGAAGAATTACGAGCAGTACTTC.

The chain carries TRBV7-9 and TRBJ1-4; no clear D. This CDR3 is 15 amino acids long. CDR1 SEHNR and CDR2 FQNEAQ come from the germline V gene (reference sequence). The ends were cut back, 1 base at V and 8 bases at J, with 14 bases in the middle. In DNA, the CDR3 is TGTGCCAGCAGCTTAGTGGGTCCCTCGGGGGAAAAACTGTTTTTT. It is translated as CASSLVGPSGEKLFF.